This T cell receptor (beta chain) derives from a study of CD8 T cells in ankylosing spondylitis. About this clonotype itself: What it binds is unknown.

Making the TCR beta libraries involved quantitative 5'-RACE with molecular barcodes. TCRdb reanalysed the 5' RACE reads using MiXCR and keeps one entry per CDR3 protein. The repertoire includes 250,000 to 350,000 distinct CDR3 sequences, approximately 20% of them detected once, and around 8% sits in the top ten. Findings and limits, study-wide: Made up of 7 to 9 highly homologous variants, a TCR beta motif appeared characteristic of ankylosing spondylitis blood. Relatively scarce in peripheral blood, disease-linked clones were CD8+.

The sequence derives from a male donor with ankylosing spondylitis or in good health (not recorded which). The sequenced material came from blood, either unsorted or a sorted T cell fraction (not recorded which).

DNA of the CDR3: TGTGCCAGCAGCACATTAACAGTTCAAGAGACCCAGTACTTC. Translation gives CASSTLTVQETQYF. The chain joins TRBV5-5 to TRBJ2-5; D unclear. The CDR3 runs 14 residues. V was trimmed by 4 bases and J by 2 bases, leaving 12 bases between them. Germline V lookup: CDR1 SGHKS, CDR2 YYEKEE (reference sequence).